This TCR beta chain was recovered during a study of T cells in women clearing cervical HPV infection. Study at large: For cases, blood was sampled a median approximately 150 days after lesion detection, interquartile range roughly 80 to 200 days.

Germline CDR1 is SEHNR and CDR2 is FQNEAQ (reference sequence). CDR3 length equals 15 residues. TCR beta CDR3 amplified by multiplex PCR from roughly 1,100 ng genomic DNA. Libraries were prepared by immunoSEQ multiplex PCR; TCRdb keeps only in-frame clonotypes and omits some of them. This table lists approximately 13,000 clones. Remarks on this clone: Coverage ceases 3 residues before the CDR3 finishes, and the germline J gene fills in the end.

The V and J genes are TRBV7-9 and TRBJ1-2; 7 nucleotides agree with TRBD1. The specimen was blood buffy coat. The receptor comes from a woman between 18 and 69 years old with a cervical HPV16 infection that either progressed to CIN3+ or cleared (not recorded which). The CDR3 is CASSLVSTGYNDYTF. The CDR3 DNA, read in part, is TGTGCCAGCAGCTTAGTGTCGACAGGGTACAATGAC.